This T cell receptor (beta chain) derives from a study of monozygotic twins with inflammatory bowel disease. TCRdb reworked the 5' RACE reads into one entry per CDR3 protein, no DNA. The sample yields 120,000 to 150,000 distinct CDR3 sequences, of which the top ten take up 2.4%. CDR1 ENHRY and CDR2 SYGVKD come from the germline V gene. The CDR3 covers 16 residues. The chain joins TRBV10-3 to TRBJ1-6. The clonotype was recovered from a human donor with ulcerative colitis or Crohn's disease, or a healthy co-twin of an affected twin (not recorded which). What was sequenced was blood. This CDR3 reads CAIRDNQIYNNSPLHF.